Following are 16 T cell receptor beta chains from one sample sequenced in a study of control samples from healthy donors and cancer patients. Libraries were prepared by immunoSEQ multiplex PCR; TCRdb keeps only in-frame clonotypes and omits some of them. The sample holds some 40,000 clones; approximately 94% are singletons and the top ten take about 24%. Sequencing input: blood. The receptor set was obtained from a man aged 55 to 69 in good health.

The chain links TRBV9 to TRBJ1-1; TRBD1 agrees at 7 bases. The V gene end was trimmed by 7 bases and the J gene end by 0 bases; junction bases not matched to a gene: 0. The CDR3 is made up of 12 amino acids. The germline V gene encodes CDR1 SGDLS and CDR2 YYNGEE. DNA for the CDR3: TGTGCCAGCGGGACAGTGAACACTGAAGCTTTCTTT. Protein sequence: CASGTVNTEAFF.

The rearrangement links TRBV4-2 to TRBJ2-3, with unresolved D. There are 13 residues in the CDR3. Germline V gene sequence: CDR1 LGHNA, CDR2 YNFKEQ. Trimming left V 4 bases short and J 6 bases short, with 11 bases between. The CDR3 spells CASSLSVRDTQYF. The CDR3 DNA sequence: TGTGCCAGCAGCCTCTCGGTCCGGGATACGCAGTATTTT.

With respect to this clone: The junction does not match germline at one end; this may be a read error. This CDR3 reads CASSPSGKGEDTGELFF. The CDR3 nucleotides read TGTGCTAGCAGCCCCAGTGGTAAAGGGGAGGACACCGGGGAGCTGTTTTTT. The chain has TRBV7-7 and TRBJ2-2; TRBD2 might be the D (6 bases). Germline V gives CDR1 SSHAT, CDR2 FNYEAQ (reference sequence). The CDR3 extends over 17 amino acids. The full variable domain, its missing parts supplied by reference TRBV7-7 and TRBJ2-2, is GAGVSQSPRYKVTKRGQDVTLRCDPISSHATLYWYQQALGQGPEFLTYFNYEAQPDKSGLPSDRFSAERPEGSISTLTIQRTEQRDSAMYRCASSPSGKGEDTGELFFGEGSRLTVL.

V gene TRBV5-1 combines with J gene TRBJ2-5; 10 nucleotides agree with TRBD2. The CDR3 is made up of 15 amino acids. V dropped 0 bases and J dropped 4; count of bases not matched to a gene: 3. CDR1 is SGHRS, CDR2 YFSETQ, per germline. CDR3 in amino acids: CASSLASGSRETQYF. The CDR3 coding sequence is TGCGCCAGCAGCTTGGCTAGCGGGAGCAGAGAGACCCAGTACTTC. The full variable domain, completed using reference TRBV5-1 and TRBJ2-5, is KAGVTQTPRYLIKTRGQQVTLSCSPISGHRSVSWYQQTPGQGLQFLFEYFSETQRNKGNFPGRFSGRQFSNSRSEMNVSTLELGDSALYLCASSLASGSRETQYFGPGTRLLVL.

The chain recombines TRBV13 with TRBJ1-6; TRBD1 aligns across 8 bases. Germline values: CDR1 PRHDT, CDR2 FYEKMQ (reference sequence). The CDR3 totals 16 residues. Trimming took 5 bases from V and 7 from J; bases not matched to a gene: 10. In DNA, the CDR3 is TGTGCCAGCAGCCCGCTTTCAACAGGGGGGAATTCACCCCTCCACTTT. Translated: CASSPLSTGGNSPLHF.

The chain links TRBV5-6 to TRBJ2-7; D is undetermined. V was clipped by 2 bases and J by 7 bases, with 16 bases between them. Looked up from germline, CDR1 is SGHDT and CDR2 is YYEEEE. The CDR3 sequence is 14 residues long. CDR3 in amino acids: CASSFDILLGEQYF. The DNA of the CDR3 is TGTGCCAGCAGCTTTGACATCTTACTGGGGGAGCAGTACTTC.

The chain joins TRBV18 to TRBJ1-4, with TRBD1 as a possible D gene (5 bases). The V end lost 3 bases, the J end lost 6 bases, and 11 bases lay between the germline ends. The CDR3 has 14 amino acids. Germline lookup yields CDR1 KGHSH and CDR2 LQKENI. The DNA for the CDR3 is TGTGCCAGCTCACCGACCAGGGATGATGAAAAACTGTTTTTT. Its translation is CASSPTRDDEKLFF.

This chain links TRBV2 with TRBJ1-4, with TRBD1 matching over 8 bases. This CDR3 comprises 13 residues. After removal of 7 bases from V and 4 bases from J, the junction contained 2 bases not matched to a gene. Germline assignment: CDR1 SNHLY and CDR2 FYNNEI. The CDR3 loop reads CASIGQGNEKLFF. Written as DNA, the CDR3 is TGTGCCAGCATTGGACAGGGTAATGAAAAACTGTTTTTT.

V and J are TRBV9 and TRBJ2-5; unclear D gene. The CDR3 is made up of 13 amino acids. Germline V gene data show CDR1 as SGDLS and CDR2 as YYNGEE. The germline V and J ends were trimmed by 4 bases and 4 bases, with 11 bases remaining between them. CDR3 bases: TGTGCCAGCAGCCAAGACACGCGAGAGACCCAGTACTTC. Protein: CASSQDTRETQYF.

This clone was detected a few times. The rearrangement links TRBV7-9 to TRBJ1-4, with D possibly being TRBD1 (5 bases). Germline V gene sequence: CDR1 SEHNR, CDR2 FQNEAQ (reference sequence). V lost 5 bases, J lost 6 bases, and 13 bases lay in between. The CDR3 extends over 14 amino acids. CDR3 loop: CASSPGQGDEKLFF. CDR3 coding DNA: TGTGCCAGCAGCCCCGGTCAAGGGGATGAAAAACTGTTTTTT.

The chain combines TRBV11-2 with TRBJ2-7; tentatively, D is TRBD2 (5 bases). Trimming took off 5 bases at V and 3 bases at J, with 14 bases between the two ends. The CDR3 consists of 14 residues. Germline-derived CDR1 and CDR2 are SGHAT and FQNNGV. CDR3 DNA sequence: TGTGCCAGCAGCCCTGCCAGCGGTGACTACGAGCAGTACTTC. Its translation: CASSPASGDYEQYF.

The CDR3 sequence: CAWSVSSPYEQYF. The DNA of the CDR3 is TGTGCCTGGAGTGTATCGAGTCCCTACGAGCAGTACTTC. V and J are TRBV30 and TRBJ2-7; D not resolved. Trimming cost V 0 bases and J 2 bases, with 8 bases left between them. The CDR3 length is 13 residues. Germline V lookup: CDR1 GTSNPN, CDR2 SVGIG (reference sequence).

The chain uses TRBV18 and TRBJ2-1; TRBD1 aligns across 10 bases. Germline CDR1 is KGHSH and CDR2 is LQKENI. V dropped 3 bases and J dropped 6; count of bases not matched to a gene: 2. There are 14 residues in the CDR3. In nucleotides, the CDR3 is TGTGCCAGCTCACCCGGGACAGGGGTCAATGAGCAGTTCTTC. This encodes CASSPGTGVNEQFF.

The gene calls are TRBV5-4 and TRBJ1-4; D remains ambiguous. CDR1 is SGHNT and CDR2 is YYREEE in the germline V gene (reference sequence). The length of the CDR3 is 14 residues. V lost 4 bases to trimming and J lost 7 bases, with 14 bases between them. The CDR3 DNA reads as TGTGCCAGCAGCCCTGACAACGTGGGTGAAAAACTGTTTTTT. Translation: CASSPDNVGEKLFF.

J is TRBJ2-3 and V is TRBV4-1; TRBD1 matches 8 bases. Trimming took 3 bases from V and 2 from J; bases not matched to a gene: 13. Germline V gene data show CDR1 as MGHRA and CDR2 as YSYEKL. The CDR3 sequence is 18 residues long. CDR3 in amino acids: CASSHQMTTDRVTDTQYF. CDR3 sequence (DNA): TGCGCCAGCAGCCACCAAATGACGACGGACAGGGTCACAGATACGCAGTATTTT.

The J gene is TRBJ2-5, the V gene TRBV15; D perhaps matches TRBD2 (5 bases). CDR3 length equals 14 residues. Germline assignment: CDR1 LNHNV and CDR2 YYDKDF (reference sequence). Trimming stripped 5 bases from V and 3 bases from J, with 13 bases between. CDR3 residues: CATSRGPLKETQYF. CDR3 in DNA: TGTGCCACCAGCCGCGGGCCCCTTAAAGAGACCCAGTACTTC. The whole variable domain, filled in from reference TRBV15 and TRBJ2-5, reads DAMVIQNPRYQVTQFGKPVTLSCSQTLNHNVMYWYQQKSSQAPKLLFHYYDKDFNNEADTPDNFQSRRPNTSFCFLDIRSPGLGDTAMYLCATSRGPLKETQYFGPGTRLLVL.